This T cell receptor (beta chain) was sequenced in a study of shared clonotypes between healthy human individuals. Details on this clone: As yet, its antigen is unknown.

CDR3 size: 15 residues. The germline V gene has CDR1 SEHNR and CDR2 FQNEAQ (reference sequence). V was cut by 5 bases and J by 5 bases, with 18 bases left in between. Here immunoSEQ multiplex PCR was the method, and the copy in TCRdb shows in-frame clones only, minus some. The sample consists of about 2.4 million clones, roughly 93% of them appearing once. Points from the study as a whole: An anticipated effect of sequencing depth on clonotype sharing among donors was recognized. Relative to their counterparts shared across all four donors, non-shared clonotypes exhibited diminished generation probabilities. On the whole, naive subsets had larger estimated richness than memory subsets had. Approximately 5% was the fraction of naive CD4 clonotypes found shared across a few donors.

The gene calls are TRBV7-9 and TRBJ2-5; D is perhaps TRBD1 or TRBD2 (6 bases each). Sequencing was done on a sample of naive CD4+ T cells from PBMCs. Subset indicated: CD45RA+ positively selected. This TCR derives from a man aged 18 to 29 in good health. Some clones in this sample may be carry-over from other donors' samples. The CDR3: CASSLAWGAVETQYF. The CDR3 DNA is TGTGCCAGCAGCCTCGCGTGGGGGGCGGTGGAGACCCAGTACTTC.